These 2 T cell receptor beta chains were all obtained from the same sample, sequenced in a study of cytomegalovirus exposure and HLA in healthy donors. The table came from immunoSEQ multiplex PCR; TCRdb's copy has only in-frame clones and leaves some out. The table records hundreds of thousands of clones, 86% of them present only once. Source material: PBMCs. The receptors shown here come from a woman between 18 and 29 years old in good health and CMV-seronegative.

The CDR3 nucleotides read TGTGCCAGCAGCTTTGCCAGGGGGCTTAATGGCTACACCTTC. Its protein is CASSFARGLNGYTF. The chain uses TRBV7-9 and TRBJ1-2; 8 nucleotides agree with TRBD1. This CDR3 is 14 amino acids long. The ends lost 3 bases at V and 6 bases at J; junction bases unmatched: 6. In germline, CDR1 is SEHNR, CDR2 FQNEAQ (reference sequence).

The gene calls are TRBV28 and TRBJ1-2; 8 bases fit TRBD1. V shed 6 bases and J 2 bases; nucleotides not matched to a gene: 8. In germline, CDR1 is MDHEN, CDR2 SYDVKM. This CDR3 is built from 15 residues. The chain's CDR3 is CASRPGQGLNYGYTF. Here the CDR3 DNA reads TGTGCCAGCAGGCCTGGACAGGGCCTCAACTATGGCTACACCTTC.